Presented here are 3 T cell receptor beta chains from one specimen sequenced in a study of beta chain features in type 1 diabetes (dated by TCRdb to 2016 to 2019). Points the paper makes about the study in general: In all four CD4+ subsets, TCRB CDR3 length was moderately but significantly shorter in type 1 diabetes patients.

No antigens are known for them. The method was the immunoSEQ multiplex PCR assay. The High Capacity cDNA Reverse Transcription Kit was used to reverse transcribe all of the isolated RNA, meaning that expressed TCRB transcripts were what got sequenced. TCRdb mirrors the immuneACCESS table, restricted to in-frame sequences. Some clones are absent from its copies; in checked studies, under half trace to an unresolved V gene, and the reason for the others is unknown. The sample table shows 600,000 to 700,000 clones, and roughly 12% are seen once. The ten largest clones capture around 0.12% of the sample. Specimen: naive CD4+ T cells from blood. Interpreted using the paper, the cell subset or site label stands for: true naive CD4+ T cells. All receptors come from a man aged 30 to 45 with type 1 diabetes.

This clone was seen only a few times. V gene TRBV6-5 combines with J gene TRBJ2-3, with no clear D. CDR3 length: 15 residues. Germline CDR1 and CDR2: MNHEY and SVGAGI. V dropped 7 bases and J dropped 2 bases, with 16 bases sitting between them. CDR3 DNA: TGTGCCAGCAACCCGGACCGAACCCCCACAGATACGCAGTATTTT. Amino acids: CASNPDRTPTDTQYF.

The V and J genes are TRBV6-5 and TRBJ1-2, with 7 bases fitting TRBD1. This CDR3 spans 13 amino acids. J was trimmed by 3 bases and V by 5 bases; bases with no gene match: 3. Looked up from germline, CDR1 is MNHEY and CDR2 is SVGAGI. The CDR3 loop is CASSRQGYYGYTF. The DNA of the CDR3 is TGTGCCAGCAGTCGACAGGGATACTATGGCTACACCTTC.

The sample holds a few counts of this clone. The rearrangement links TRBV7-9 to TRBJ1-3; D may be TRBD1 (5 bases). The CDR3 runs to 16 residues. Germline-derived CDR1 and CDR2 are SEHNR and FQNEAQ (reference sequence). V dropped 5 bases and J dropped 0 bases, with 14 bases sitting between them. The CDR3 nucleotides are TGTGCCAGCAGCAGGGGACGGCGAGACTCTGGAAACACCATATATTTT. Translated, it gives CASSRGRRDSGNTIYF.